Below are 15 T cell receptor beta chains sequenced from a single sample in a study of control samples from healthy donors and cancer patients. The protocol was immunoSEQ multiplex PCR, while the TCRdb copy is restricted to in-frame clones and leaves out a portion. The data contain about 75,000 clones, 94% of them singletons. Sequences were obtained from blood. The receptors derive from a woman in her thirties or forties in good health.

The CDR3: CASSYSILAGGYEQYF. The CDR3 nucleotides read TGTGCCAGCAGTTACTCGATCCTAGCGGGAGGGTACGAGCAGTACTTC. The chain is built from TRBV6-2 or TRBV6-3 and TRBJ2-7; TRBD2 matches at 12 bases. The length of the CDR3 is 16 residues. Germline CDR1 MNHEY, CDR2 SVGEGT. V lost 0 bases to trimming and J lost 4 bases; unmatched junction nucleotides: 4.

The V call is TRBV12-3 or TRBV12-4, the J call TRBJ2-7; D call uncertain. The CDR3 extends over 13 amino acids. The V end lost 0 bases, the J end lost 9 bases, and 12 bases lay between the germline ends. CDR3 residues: CASSLAPQPAQYF. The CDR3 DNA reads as TGTGCCAGCAGTTTAGCCCCCCAACCCGCGCAGTACTTC.

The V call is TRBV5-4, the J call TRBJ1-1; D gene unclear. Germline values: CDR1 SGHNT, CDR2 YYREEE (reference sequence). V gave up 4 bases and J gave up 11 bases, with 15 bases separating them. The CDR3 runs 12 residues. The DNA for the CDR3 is TGTGCCAGCAGCCCAGAAAGAGACACGGCTTTCTTT. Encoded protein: CASSPERDTAFF. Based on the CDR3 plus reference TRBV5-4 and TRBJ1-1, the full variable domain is ETGVTQSPTHLIKTRGQQVTLRCSSQSGHNTVSWYQQALGQGPQFIFQYYREEENGRGNFPPRFSGLQFPNYSSELNVNALELDDSALYLCASSPERDTAFFGQGTRLTVV.

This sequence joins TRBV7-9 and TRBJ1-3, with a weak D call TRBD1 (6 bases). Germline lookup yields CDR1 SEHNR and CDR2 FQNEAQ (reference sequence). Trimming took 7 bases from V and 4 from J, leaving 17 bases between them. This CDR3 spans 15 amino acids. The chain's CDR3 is CASTASGAGGNTIYF. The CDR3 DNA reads TGTGCCAGCACCGCATCAGGGGCGGGAGGAAACACCATATATTTT.

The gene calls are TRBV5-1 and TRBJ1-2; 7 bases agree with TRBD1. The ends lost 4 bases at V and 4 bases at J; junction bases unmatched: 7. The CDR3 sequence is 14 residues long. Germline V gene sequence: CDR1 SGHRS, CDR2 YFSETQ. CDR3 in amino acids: CASSGNRGAYGYTF. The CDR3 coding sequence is TGCGCCAGCAGCGGAAACAGGGGAGCCTATGGCTACACCTTC.

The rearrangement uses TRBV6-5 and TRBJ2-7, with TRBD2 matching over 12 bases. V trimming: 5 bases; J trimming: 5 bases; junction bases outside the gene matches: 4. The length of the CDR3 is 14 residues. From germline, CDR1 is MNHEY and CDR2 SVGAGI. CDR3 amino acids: CASSTSGRFDEQYF. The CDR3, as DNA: TGTGCCAGCAGTACTAGCGGGAGGTTCGACGAGCAGTACTTC.

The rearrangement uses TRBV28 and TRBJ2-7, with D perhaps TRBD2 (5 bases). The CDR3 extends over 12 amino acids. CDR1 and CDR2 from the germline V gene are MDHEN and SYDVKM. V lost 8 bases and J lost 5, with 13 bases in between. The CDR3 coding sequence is TGTGCCAGCCGAGAGCGGCTCAACGAGCAGTACTTC. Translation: CASRERLNEQYF.

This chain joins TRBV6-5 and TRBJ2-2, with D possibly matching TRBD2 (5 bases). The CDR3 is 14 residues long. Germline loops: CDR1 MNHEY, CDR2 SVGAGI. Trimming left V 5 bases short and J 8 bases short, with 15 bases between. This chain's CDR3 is CASSREPAVGELFF. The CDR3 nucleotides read TGTGCCAGCAGTCGGGAACCCGCGGTAGGGGAGCTGTTTTTT.

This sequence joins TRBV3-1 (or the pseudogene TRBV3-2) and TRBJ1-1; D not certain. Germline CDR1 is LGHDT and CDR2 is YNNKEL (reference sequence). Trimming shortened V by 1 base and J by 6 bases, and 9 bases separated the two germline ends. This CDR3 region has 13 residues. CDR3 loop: CASSQALKAEAFF. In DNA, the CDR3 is TGTGCCAGCAGCCAAGCGCTTAAGGCTGAAGCTTTCTTT.

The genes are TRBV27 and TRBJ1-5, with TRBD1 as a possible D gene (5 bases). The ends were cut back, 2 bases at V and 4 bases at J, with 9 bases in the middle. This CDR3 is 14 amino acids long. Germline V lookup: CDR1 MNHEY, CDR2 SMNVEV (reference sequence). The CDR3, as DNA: TGTGCCAGCAGTTTAAGGGGTTGGAATCAGCCCCAGCATTTT. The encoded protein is CASSLRGWNQPQHF.

Here the CDR3 DNA reads TGTGCCAGCAGGCCATCCGGGACAGGGGGCGAGGAAAAACTGTTTTTT. Amino acids: CASRPSGTGGEEKLFF. J is TRBJ1-4 and V is TRBV7-6; 12 positions match TRBD1. V was clipped by 6 bases and J by 8 bases; unmatched bases: 10. Germline lookup yields CDR1 SGHVS and CDR2 FNYEAQ. The CDR3 extends over 16 amino acids.

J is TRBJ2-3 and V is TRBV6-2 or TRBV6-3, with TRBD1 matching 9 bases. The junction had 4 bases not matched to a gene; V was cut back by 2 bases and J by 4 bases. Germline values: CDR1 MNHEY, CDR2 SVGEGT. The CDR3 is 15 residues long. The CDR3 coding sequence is TGTGCCAGCAGTTACAGGGACAGGGAAGCAGATACGCAGTATTTT. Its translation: CASSYRDREADTQYF.

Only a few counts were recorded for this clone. CDR3 in amino acids: CASSFQAPRDEQFF. DNA of the CDR3: TGCGCCAGCAGCTTCCAGGCGCCTAGGGATGAGCAGTTCTTC. V usage is TRBV5-1 and J usage is TRBJ2-1; the D is unclear. The germline V gene has CDR1 SGHRS and CDR2 YFSETQ. This CDR3 is built from 14 residues. V was clipped by 2 bases and J by 8 bases, with 14 bases between them.

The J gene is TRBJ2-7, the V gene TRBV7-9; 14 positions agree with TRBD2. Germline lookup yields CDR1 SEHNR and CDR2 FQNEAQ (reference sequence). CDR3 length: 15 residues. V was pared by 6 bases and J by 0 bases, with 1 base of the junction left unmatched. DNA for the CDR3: TGTGCCAGCAGGGGGACTAGCGGGAGCTCCTACGAGCAGTACTTC. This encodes CASRGTSGSSYEQYF.

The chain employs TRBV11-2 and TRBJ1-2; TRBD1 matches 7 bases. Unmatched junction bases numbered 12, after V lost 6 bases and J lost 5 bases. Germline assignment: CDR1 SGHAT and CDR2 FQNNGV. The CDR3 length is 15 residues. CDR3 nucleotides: TGTGCCAGCAGTCCCGGGAGGGGGCGATGGTATGGCTACACCTTC. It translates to CASSPGRGRWYGYTF.